This T cell receptor (beta chain) appears in the sequencing data of a study of cytomegalovirus exposure and HLA in healthy donors. General study results and limits: In an earlier analysis, in some 600 donors, most V segments appeared productive either ~90% or ~30% of the time. Analyzed later, association rates of TCRs varied across HLA loci, with DRB1 most and HLA-C fewest. The study put some 150 TCR beta chains on its list as cytomegalovirus-associated. Trimming of TCR beta V- and J-genes showed a link, identified in a later analysis, to a missense DCLRE1C variant.

With respect to this clone: The antigen remains unidentified.

The PCR had 60 Vbeta and 13 Jbeta primers. Profiled with immunoSEQ multiplex PCR; TCRdb holds only in-frame clones, not every one. This table has some 240,000 clones, around 73% appearing once. Germline V lookup: CDR1 MRHNA, CDR2 SNTAGT. Trimming left V 5 bases short and J 1 base short, with 12 bases between. The CDR3 is made up of 15 amino acids. Sample: PBMCs. The receptor was derived from a male donor in good health and CMV-seronegative. The chain links TRBV6-4 to TRBJ1-5; TRBD1 might be the D (5 bases). The DNA of the CDR3 is TGTGCCAGCAGTCCGCAGGGTCGGAGCAATCAGCCCCAGCATTTT. Translating gives CASSPQGRSNQPQHF.